These 13 T cell receptor beta chains share one sample of origin, sequenced in a study of blood T cell repertoires in COVID-19. Only in-frame clones appear in the TCRdb table, and some are missing; sequencing was by immunoSEQ multiplex PCR. Seen here are about 220,000 clones, 84% observed once, and the top ten hold roughly 10%. The sequencing sample was made of peripheral blood. These receptors originate from a man aged 50 to 59 with active or convalescent COVID-19.

The chain recombines TRBV7-8 with TRBJ2-1, with D possibly matching TRBD1 (5 bases). This CDR3 comprises 16 residues. Germline CDR1 reads SGHVS; CDR2 reads FQNEAQ. V gave up 1 base and J gave up 0 bases, with 10 bases separating them. In nucleotides, the CDR3 is TGTGCCAGCAGCTTAGAGGGGCTAAGCTCCTACAATGAGCAGTTCTTC. Translating it yields CASSLEGLSSYNEQFF.

The chain couples TRBV7-2 to TRBJ1-2; 10 bases map to TRBD1. CDR3 size: 16 residues. With V trimmed by 2 bases and J by 1 base, 4 bases remained unmatched. The germline V gene encodes CDR1 SGHTA and CDR2 FQGNSA. The CDR3 region is CASSLYGQGGNYGYTF. The DNA of the CDR3 is TGTGCCAGCAGCTTATATGGACAGGGGGGTAACTATGGCTACACCTTC.

The chain joins TRBV7-9 to TRBJ2-7, with 10 bases fitting TRBD1. CDR1 is SEHNR, CDR2 FQNEAQ, per germline (reference sequence). This CDR3 comprises 14 residues. V was clipped by 4 bases and J by 5 bases; unmatched bases: 5. The chain's CDR3 is CASSSPGTGDEQYF. Written as DNA, the CDR3 is TGTGCCAGCAGCTCCCCCGGGACAGGGGACGAGCAGTACTTC.

The chain links TRBV2 to TRBJ1-5; D remains unclear. From germline, CDR1 is SNHLY and CDR2 FYNNEI. This CDR3 has 12 amino acids. V lost 5 bases, J lost 7 bases, and 9 bases lay in between. The CDR3 sequence: CASSRDIQPQHF. The CDR3 DNA sequence: TGTGCCAGCAGTCGGGATATCCAGCCCCAGCATTTT.

This rearrangement joins TRBV19 to TRBJ2-2; D unresolved. The CDR3 length is 13 residues. Germline-derived CDR1 and CDR2 are LNHDA and SQIVND (reference sequence). Trimming shortened V by 0 bases and J by 6 bases, and 5 bases separated the two germline ends. The CDR3 here is CASSIEGAGELFF. The CDR3 DNA reads TGTGCCAGTAGTATAGAAGGAGCCGGGGAGCTGTTTTTT.

The rearrangement joins TRBV3-1 (or the pseudogene TRBV3-2) to TRBJ2-1; 7 nucleotides line up with TRBD1. The CDR3 length is 13 residues. Germline V gene lookup returns CDR1 LGHDT and CDR2 YNNKEL (reference sequence). Trimming at V came to 8 bases and at J to 9 bases, leaving 10 bases not matched to a gene. The DNA for the CDR3 is TGTGCCAGCGGCGGCAGGGGGTATAGTGAGCAGTTCTTC. Residues: CASGGRGYSEQFF.

This clone has only one observation. The V and J genes are TRBV19 and TRBJ1-1; D may be TRBD1 (5 bases). This CDR3 is 12 amino acids long. From germline, CDR1 is LNHDA and CDR2 SQIVND (reference sequence). V lost 3 bases to trimming and J lost 5 bases, with 7 bases between them. This CDR3 is CASSMGGTEAFF. CDR3 nucleotides: TGTGCCAGTAGTATGGGGGGGACTGAAGCTTTCTTT.

The chain joins TRBV5-1 to TRBJ1-1; the match to TRBD1 covers 7 bases. The CDR3 contains 14 residues. Germline loops: CDR1 SGHRS, CDR2 YFSETQ. Trimming removed 0 bases from V and 12 bases from J; junction bases left unmatched: 11. CDR3: CASSLELGGVRSFF. CDR3 bases: TGCGCCAGCAGCTTGGAGCTAGGGGGCGTGCGGTCTTTCTTT.

In the case of this clone: A read error may produce the germline difference seen at one junction end. The rearrangement joins TRBV7-9 to TRBJ2-3; 13 bases agree with TRBD2. The CDR3 consists of 16 residues. Germline V gene sequence: CDR1 SEHNR, CDR2 FQNEAQ (reference sequence). Here the CDR3 DNA reads TGTGCCAGCGGCTTGACTAGCGGGAGGAGCACAGATACGCAGTATTTT. Protein sequence: CASGLTSGRSTDTQYF.

The chain uses TRBV18 and TRBJ1-1; possible D gene TRBD1, 6 bases. V was shortened by 6 bases and J by 2 bases, with 13 bases between the two germline ends. The CDR3 has 14 residues. In germline, CDR1 is KGHSH, CDR2 LQKENI. The DNA of the CDR3 is TGTGCCAGCTCGCCCGGGACACTTAACACTGAAGCTTTCTTT. This encodes CASSPGTLNTEAFF.

V gene TRBV19 combines with J gene TRBJ2-2; 8 bases agree with TRBD1. The CDR3 extends over 14 amino acids. V lost 6 bases to trimming and J lost 7 bases; unmatched junction nucleotides: 7. From germline, CDR1 is LNHDA and CDR2 SQIVND (reference sequence). In DNA, the CDR3 is TGTGCCAGTAGATTTCGGACAGGGAGCGGGGAGCTGTTTTTT. It encodes CASRFRTGSGELFF.

This chain uses TRBV6-6 with TRBJ2-7; D unclear. The V end was cut by 8 bases, the J end by 5 bases, with 19 bases between. The CDR3 extends over 14 amino acids. CDR1 MNHNY and CDR2 SVGAGI come from the germline V gene (reference sequence). CDR3 coding DNA: TGTGCCAGCTGCTACCAGGCCTCAGGAAACGAGCAGTACGTC. Protein product: CASCYQASGNEQYV.

The J gene is TRBJ2-7, the V gene TRBV7-2; TRBD1 is a possible D gene (6 bases). This CDR3 region has 14 residues. Germline-derived CDR1 and CDR2 are SGHTA and FQGNSA. Trimming removed 5 bases at V and 6 bases at J, with 17 bases between. The CDR3 DNA follows: TGTGCCAGCAGCCCCGACAGGCACCTCAGCGAGCAGTACTTC. Translation: CASSPDRHLSEQYF.